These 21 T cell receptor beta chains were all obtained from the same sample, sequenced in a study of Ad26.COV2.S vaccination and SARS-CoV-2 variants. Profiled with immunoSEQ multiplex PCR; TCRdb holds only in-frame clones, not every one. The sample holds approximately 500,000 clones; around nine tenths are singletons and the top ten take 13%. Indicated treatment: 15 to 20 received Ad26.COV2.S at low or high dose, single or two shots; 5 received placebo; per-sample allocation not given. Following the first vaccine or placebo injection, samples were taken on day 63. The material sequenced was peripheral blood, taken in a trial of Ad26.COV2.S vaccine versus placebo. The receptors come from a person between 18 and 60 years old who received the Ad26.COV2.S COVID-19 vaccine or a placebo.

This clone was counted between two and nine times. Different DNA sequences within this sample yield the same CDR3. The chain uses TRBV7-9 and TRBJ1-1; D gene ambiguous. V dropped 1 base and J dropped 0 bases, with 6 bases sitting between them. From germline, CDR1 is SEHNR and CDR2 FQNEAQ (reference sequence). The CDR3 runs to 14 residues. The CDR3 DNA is TGTGCCAGCAGCTTAGGGCCGGTGAACACTGAAGCTTTCTTT. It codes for CASSLGPVNTEAFF.

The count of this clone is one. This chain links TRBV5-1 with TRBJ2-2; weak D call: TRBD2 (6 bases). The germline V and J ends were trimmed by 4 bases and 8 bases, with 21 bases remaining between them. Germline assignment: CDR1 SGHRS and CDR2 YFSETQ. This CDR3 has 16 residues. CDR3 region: CASSRLDYSPWGELFF. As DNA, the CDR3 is TGCGCCAGCAGCCGTCTGGACTATTCTCCATGGGGGGAGCTGTTTTTT.

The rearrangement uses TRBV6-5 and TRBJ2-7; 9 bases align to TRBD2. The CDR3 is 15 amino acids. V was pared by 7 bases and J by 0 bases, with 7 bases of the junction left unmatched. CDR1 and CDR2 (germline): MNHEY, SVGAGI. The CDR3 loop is CASILSGSVSYEQYF. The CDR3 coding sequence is TGTGCCAGCATCCTTAGCGGGAGCGTCTCCTACGAGCAGTACTTC.

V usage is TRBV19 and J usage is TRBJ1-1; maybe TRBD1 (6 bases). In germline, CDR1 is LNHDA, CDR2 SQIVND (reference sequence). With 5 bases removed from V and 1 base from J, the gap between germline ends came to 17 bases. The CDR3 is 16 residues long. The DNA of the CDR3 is TGTGCCAGTAGTGGAGGGGGACCCCGATGGAACACTGAAGCTTTCTTT. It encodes CASSGGGPRWNTEAFF.

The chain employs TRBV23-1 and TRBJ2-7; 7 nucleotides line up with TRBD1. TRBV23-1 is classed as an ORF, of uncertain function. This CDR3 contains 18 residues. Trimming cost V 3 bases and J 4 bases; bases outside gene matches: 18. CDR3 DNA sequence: TGCGCCAGCAGTCAGGGGAGTAGGACAGGAGTACATCCATACGAGCAGTACTTC. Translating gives CASSQGSRTGVHPYEQYF.

The CDR3 is CASSYPPGQPIQSYEQYF. The CDR3 bases are TGTGCCAGCAGTTACCCCCCCGGACAGCCGATTCAATCCTACGAGCAGTACTTC. The chain couples TRBV6-2 or TRBV6-3 to TRBJ2-7; the D gene is possibly TRBD1 (6 bases). The germline V gene encodes CDR1 MNHEY and CDR2 SVGEGT. This CDR3 has 18 amino acids. Trimming cost V 2 bases and J 1 base, with 21 bases left between them.

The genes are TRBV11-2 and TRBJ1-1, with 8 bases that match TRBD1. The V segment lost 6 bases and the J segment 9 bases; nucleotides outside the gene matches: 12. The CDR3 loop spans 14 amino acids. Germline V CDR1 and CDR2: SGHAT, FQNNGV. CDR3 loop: CASRSGQGVSQAFF. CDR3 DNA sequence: TGTGCCAGCAGGTCTGGACAGGGAGTTTCTCAAGCTTTCTTT.

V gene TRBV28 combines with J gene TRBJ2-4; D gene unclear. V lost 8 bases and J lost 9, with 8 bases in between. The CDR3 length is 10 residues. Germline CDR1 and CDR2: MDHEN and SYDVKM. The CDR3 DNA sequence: TGTGCCAGCGGCGCAGGCATTCAGTACTTC. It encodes CASGAGIQYF.

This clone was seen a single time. The CDR3 protein is CASSLRRGLDGYTF. DNA of the CDR3: TGCGCCAGCAGCTTGCGCAGGGGGCTAGATGGCTACACCTTC. This chain uses TRBV5-1 with TRBJ1-2; TRBD1 agrees at 8 bases. V lost 1 base, J lost 6 bases, and 5 bases stayed unmatched. Germline values: CDR1 SGHRS, CDR2 YFSETQ. This CDR3 contains 14 residues.

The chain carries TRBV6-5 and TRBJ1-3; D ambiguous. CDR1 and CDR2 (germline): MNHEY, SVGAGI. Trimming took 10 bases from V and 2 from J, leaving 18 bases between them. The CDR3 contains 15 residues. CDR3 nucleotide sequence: TGTGCCACTCAAAGGACGGTCACCACTGGAAACACCATATATTTT. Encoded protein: CATQRTVTTGNTIYF.

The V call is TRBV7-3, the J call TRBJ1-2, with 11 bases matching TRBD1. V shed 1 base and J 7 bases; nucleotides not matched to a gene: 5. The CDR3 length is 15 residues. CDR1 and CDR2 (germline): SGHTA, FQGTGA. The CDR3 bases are TGTGCCAGCAGCTTAATAGGCGGGACAGGGGGTGGCTACACCTTC. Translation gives CASSLIGGTGGGYTF.

The CDR3: CASSLTSSDTQYF. The DNA of the CDR3 is TGTGCCAGCAGCCTGACTAGTTCGGATACGCAGTATTTT. The chain is built from TRBV5-4 and TRBJ2-3; tentatively, D is TRBD2 (6 bases). This CDR3 spans 13 amino acids. Germline V gives CDR1 SGHNT, CDR2 YYREEE (reference sequence). V dropped 4 bases and J dropped 6 bases, with 12 bases sitting between them.

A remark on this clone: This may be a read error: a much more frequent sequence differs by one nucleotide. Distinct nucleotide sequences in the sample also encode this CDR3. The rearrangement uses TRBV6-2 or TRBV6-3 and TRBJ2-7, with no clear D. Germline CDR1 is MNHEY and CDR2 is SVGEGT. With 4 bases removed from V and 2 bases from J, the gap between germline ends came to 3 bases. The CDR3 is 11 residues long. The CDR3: CASSSTYEQYF. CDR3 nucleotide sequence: TGTGCCAGCAGTTCCACCTACGAGCAGTACTTC.

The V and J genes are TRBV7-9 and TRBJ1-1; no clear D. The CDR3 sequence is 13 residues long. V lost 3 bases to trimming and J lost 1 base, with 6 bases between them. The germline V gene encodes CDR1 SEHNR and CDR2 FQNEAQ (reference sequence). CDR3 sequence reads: CASSFGSNTEAFF. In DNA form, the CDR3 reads TGTGCCAGCAGCTTTGGATCGAACACTGAAGCTTTCTTT.

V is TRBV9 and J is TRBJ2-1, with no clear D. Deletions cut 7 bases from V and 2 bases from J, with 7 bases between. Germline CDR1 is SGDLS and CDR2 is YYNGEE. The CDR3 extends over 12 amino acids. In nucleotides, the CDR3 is TGTGCCAGCCGTGGGCCCTACAATGAGCAGTTCTTC. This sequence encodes CASRGPYNEQFF.

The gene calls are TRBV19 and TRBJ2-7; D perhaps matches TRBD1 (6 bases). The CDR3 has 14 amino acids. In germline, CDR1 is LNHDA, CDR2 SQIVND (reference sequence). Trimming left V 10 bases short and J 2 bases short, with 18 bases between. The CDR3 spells CATTGDRPPYEQYF. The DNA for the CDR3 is TGTGCCACCACGGGCGACAGGCCACCCTACGAGCAGTACTTC.

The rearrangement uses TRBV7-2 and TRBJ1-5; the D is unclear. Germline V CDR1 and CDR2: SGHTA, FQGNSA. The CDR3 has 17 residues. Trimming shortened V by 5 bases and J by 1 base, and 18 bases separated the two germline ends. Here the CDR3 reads CASSPGVLRSSNQPQHF. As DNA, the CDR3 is TGTGCCAGCAGCCCCGGCGTGTTGCGGAGCAGCAATCAGCCCCAGCATTTT.

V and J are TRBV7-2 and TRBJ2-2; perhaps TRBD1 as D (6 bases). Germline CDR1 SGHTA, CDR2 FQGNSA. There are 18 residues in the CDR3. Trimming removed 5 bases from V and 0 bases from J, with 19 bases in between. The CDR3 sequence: CASSRPPLGTTNTGELFF. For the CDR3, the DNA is TGTGCCAGCAGCCGCCCCCCGCTTGGGACAACGAACACCGGGGAGCTGTTTTTT.

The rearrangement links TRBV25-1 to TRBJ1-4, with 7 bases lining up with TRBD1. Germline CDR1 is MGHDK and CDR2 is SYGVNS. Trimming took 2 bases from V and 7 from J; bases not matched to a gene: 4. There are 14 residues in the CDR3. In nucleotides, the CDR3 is TGTGCCAGCAGTGAAGGAGGGGGCGGTGAAAAACTGTTTTTT. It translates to CASSEGGGGEKLFF.

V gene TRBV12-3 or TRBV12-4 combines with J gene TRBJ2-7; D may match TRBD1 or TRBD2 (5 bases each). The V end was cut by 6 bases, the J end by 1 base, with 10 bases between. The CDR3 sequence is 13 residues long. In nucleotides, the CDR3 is TGTGCCAGCAGATCCGGGACGTCCTACGAGCAGTACTTC. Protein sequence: CASRSGTSYEQYF.

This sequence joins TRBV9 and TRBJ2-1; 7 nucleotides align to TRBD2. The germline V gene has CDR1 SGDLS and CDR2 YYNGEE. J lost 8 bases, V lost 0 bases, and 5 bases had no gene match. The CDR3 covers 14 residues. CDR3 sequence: CASSVGAGRDEQFF. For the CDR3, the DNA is TGTGCCAGCAGCGTAGGAGCGGGGAGGGATGAGCAGTTCTTC.